One sample yielded the 32 T cell receptor beta chains listed below, sequenced in a study of T cell changes during pregnancy in multiple sclerosis. The method was immunoSEQ multiplex PCR; TCRdb's version includes in-frame clones alone and lacks a portion of them. The sample shows about 89,000 clones, approximately 94% of them seen only once. The material was peripheral blood, obtained in the third trimester of pregnancy. Receptors originate from a female donor with multiple sclerosis, enrolled in a pregnancy study.

V usage is TRBV7-8 and J usage is TRBJ1-4, with D unresolved. CDR1 and CDR2 from the germline V gene are SGHVS and FQNEAQ. The CDR3 loop spans 14 amino acids. Trimming took 3 bases from V and 7 from J, leaving 12 bases between them. This CDR3 is CASSLRGWVEKLFF. CDR3 in DNA: TGTGCCAGCAGCTTGCGGGGTTGGGTTGAAAAACTGTTTTTT.

The genes are TRBV5-6 and TRBJ1-2; 9 bases fit TRBD1. The CDR3 has 14 residues. Germline CDR1 is SGHDT and CDR2 is YYEEEE. With V trimmed by 4 bases and J by 7 bases, 8 bases remained unmatched. CDR3 nucleotide sequence: TGTGCCAGCAGCGGCCGGGACAGGGAATTTGGCTACACCTTC. Its protein product is CASSGRDREFGYTF.

V is TRBV4-2 and J is TRBJ1-3, with D possibly matching TRBD1 (5 bases). The CDR3 runs 15 residues. CDR1 is LGHNA and CDR2 is YNFKEQ in the germline V gene. The V end was cut by 3 bases, the J end by 0 bases, with 9 bases between. Here the CDR3 reads CASSQEDSSGNTIYF. The CDR3 region has the DNA TGTGCCAGCAGCCAGGAAGACAGCTCTGGAAACACCATATATTTT.

The genes are TRBV19 and TRBJ2-7; 7 bases align to TRBD1. With 3 bases clipped from V and 9 bases from J, the junction kept 14 bases outside the gene matches. In germline, CDR1 is LNHDA, CDR2 SQIVND (reference sequence). The CDR3 covers 15 residues. The CDR3, as DNA: TGTGCCAGTAGTATCATTGGGACAGACTTACGTGGGCAGTACTTC. Translation: CASSIIGTDLRGQYF.

This chain joins TRBV1 and TRBJ2-5; the D segment call TRBD2 is taken from the table without a DNA check. TRBV1 is a pseudogene segment. This CDR3 region has 15 residues. In nucleotides, the CDR3 is TGCACCAGCAGCCTAATAGGGGCGGGGCCGCTGGCCCAGTACTTC. Its protein product is CTSSLIGAGPLAQYF.

The chain couples TRBV12-5 to TRBJ2-3, with D possibly TRBD2 on 5 matching bases. Trimming stripped 0 bases from V and 2 bases from J, with 12 bases between. CDR1 LGHNT and CDR2 FRNRAP come from the germline V gene. The CDR3 has 16 amino acids. CDR3 sequence (DNA): TGTGCTAGTGGTTTGGTAAGGGCTAGCTTCACAGATACGCAGTATTTT. Translating it yields CASGLVRASFTDTQYF.

This clone has a handful of counts. The chain employs TRBV4-1 and TRBJ1-4, with D perhaps matching TRBD1 (5 bases). The CDR3 sequence is 16 residues long. V dropped 3 bases and J dropped 2 bases, with 13 bases sitting between them. Germline V gene data show CDR1 as MGHRA and CDR2 as YSYEKL. CDR3 protein: CASSHRGGATNEKLFF. CDR3 nucleotides: TGCGCCAGCAGCCATCGAGGAGGGGCCACTAATGAAAAACTGTTTTTT.

The rearrangement uses TRBV5-1 and TRBJ2-5; 10 positions match TRBD2. The CDR3 totals 15 residues. Germline CDR1 SGHRS, CDR2 YFSETQ. J was trimmed by 2 bases and V by 6 bases; bases with no gene match: 7. CDR3 amino acids: CASNGAGGPQETQYF. DNA of the CDR3: TGCGCCAGCAACGGAGCGGGAGGGCCGCAAGAGACCCAGTACTTC.

The chain couples TRBV7-9 to TRBJ2-2; D not certain. The V and J ends lost 5 bases and 0 bases respectively, with 4 bases between them. The CDR3 loop spans 13 amino acids. The germline gives CDR1 SEHNR, CDR2 FQNEAQ (reference sequence). The CDR3 nucleotides read TGTGCCAGCAGCCCAGCGAACACCGGGGAGCTGTTTTTT. Its protein is CASSPANTGELFF.

The genes are TRBV9 and TRBJ1-3, with no clear D. The CDR3 is 15 amino acids. Trimming pared 5 bases from V and 1 base from J, leaving 13 bases between. Looked up from germline, CDR1 is SGDLS and CDR2 is YYNGEE. This CDR3 is CASSADDGSGNTIYF. CDR3 DNA sequence: TGTGCCAGCAGTGCTGACGACGGGTCTGGAAACACCATATATTTT.

The CDR3 DNA reads TGCGCCAGCAGCTTGGGGCTTGGGACAGACTCTAATGAAAAACTGTTTTTT. This encodes CASSLGLGTDSNEKLFF. The chain links TRBV5-1 to TRBJ1-4, with TRBD1 identical over 7 bases. This CDR3 contains 17 residues. Germline values: CDR1 SGHRS, CDR2 YFSETQ. The trim removed 0 bases at V and 3 bases at J, leaving 8 bases unmatched.

The rearrangement links TRBV6-5 to TRBJ2-4; possibly TRBD2 for D (6 bases). Germline CDR1 MNHEY, CDR2 SVGAGI. Trimming left V 2 bases short and J 1 base short, with 9 bases between. The length of the CDR3 is 15 residues. CDR3 residues: CASSYGAGAKNIQYF. In nucleotides, the CDR3 is TGTGCCAGCAGTTACGGGGCGGGGGCCAAAAACATTCAGTACTTC.

This clone appeared once. The J gene is TRBJ2-1, the V gene TRBV9; 13 nucleotides align to TRBD2. V was pared by 0 bases and J by 11 bases, with 8 bases of the junction left unmatched. This CDR3 has 16 residues. In germline, CDR1 is SGDLS, CDR2 YYNGEE. In DNA, the CDR3 is TGTGCCAGCAGCGTAGTGGGGACTAGCGGGGCCCCTCAGCAGTTCTTC. It specifies CASSVVGTSGAPQQFF.

The CDR3 coding sequence is TGTGCCAGCTCCCTACAGCCTGGAAACACCATATATTTT. This translates into CASSLQPGNTIYF. The J gene is TRBJ1-3, the V gene TRBV18; no clear D. The V gene's germline CDR1 is KGHSH and CDR2 LQKENI. Between the trimmed V and J ends, which lost 6 bases and 2 bases, there was a span of 8 bases. The CDR3 contains 13 residues.

The chain couples TRBV19 to TRBJ2-5; no clear D gene. The CDR3 is made up of 13 amino acids. The V end lost 3 bases, the J end lost 2 bases, and 7 bases lay between the germline ends. The germline gives CDR1 LNHDA, CDR2 SQIVND (reference sequence). Written as DNA, the CDR3 is TGTGCCAGTAGTATCTCAGTTCAAGAGACCCAGTACTTC. It yields the protein CASSISVQETQYF.

The V and J genes are TRBV28 and TRBJ1-1, with a weak D call TRBD1 (5 bases). V shed 5 bases and J shed 6 bases, with 16 bases lying between them. Germline V gene data show CDR1 as MDHEN and CDR2 as SYDVKM. The CDR3 covers 14 residues. The CDR3 reads CASSPSQGRSEAFF. CDR3 coding DNA: TGTGCCAGCAGTCCGAGCCAGGGTCGGTCTGAAGCTTTCTTT.

This clone was seen once. Other DNA sequences in the same sample also yield this CDR3. The chain couples TRBV9 to TRBJ2-7; weak D call: TRBD2 (6 bases). Trimming took 0 bases from V and 0 from J, leaving 10 bases between them. CDR3 length: 15 residues. Looked up from germline, CDR1 is SGDLS and CDR2 is YYNGEE. The CDR3 nucleotides are TGTGCCAGCAGCGTAGGTTCCGGGAGCTCCTACGAGCAGTACTTC. Its protein is CASSVGSGSSYEQYF.

This chain joins TRBV5-1 and TRBJ2-3, with 9 bases matching TRBD1. V lost 0 bases and J lost 2; bases outside the gene matches: 1. Germline CDR1 SGHRS, CDR2 YFSETQ. The CDR3 covers 15 residues. The CDR3: CASSLGDRDTDTQYF. In nucleotides, the CDR3 is TGCGCCAGCAGCTTGGGGGACAGGGACACAGATACGCAGTATTTT.

The J gene is TRBJ2-2, the V gene TRBV5-4; 10 nucleotides line up with TRBD2. From germline, CDR1 is SGHNT and CDR2 YYREEE (reference sequence). The CDR3 runs 16 residues. V lost 10 bases, J lost 6 bases, and 15 bases stayed unmatched. In DNA, the CDR3 is TGTGCCTGGATGGCACCGGCTAGCGGGAGACCCGGGGAGCTGTTTTTT. Translated, it gives CAWMAPASGRPGELFF.

The chain employs TRBV4-1 and TRBJ2-1, with 7 bases fitting TRBD2. CDR3 size: 16 residues. Germline assignment: CDR1 MGHRA and CDR2 YSYEKL. The V segment lost 4 bases and the J segment 6 bases; nucleotides outside the gene matches: 12. CDR3 nucleotides: TGCGCCAGCAGCCGCATCGGGGGGAATGCATTCAATGAGCAGTTCTTC. As protein: CASSRIGGNAFNEQFF.

The chain couples TRBV5-1 to TRBJ1-3; D is possibly TRBD1 (5 bases). Per germline, CDR1 SGHRS and CDR2 YFSETQ. V was clipped by 4 bases and J by 4 bases, with 15 bases between them. The CDR3 consists of 15 residues. CDR3: CASSASQGAGNTIYF. CDR3 coding DNA: TGCGCCAGCAGCGCGTCGCAGGGTGCAGGAAACACCATATATTTT.

The chain links TRBV27 to TRBJ2-1; TRBD1 might be the D (6 bases). This CDR3 contains 15 residues. V lost 5 bases to trimming and J lost 0 bases, with 11 bases between them. CDR1 is MNHEY and CDR2 is SMNVEV in the germline V gene (reference sequence). CDR3: CASSDGTPSYNEQFF. In DNA, the CDR3 is TGTGCCAGCAGTGATGGGACACCCTCCTACAATGAGCAGTTCTTC.

This chain links TRBV7-8 with TRBJ2-5, with TRBD2 as a possible D gene (5 bases). The germline V gene encodes CDR1 SGHVS and CDR2 FQNEAQ. The CDR3 totals 16 residues. Trimming cost V 6 bases and J 4 bases, with 21 bases left between them. DNA for the CDR3: TGTGCCAGCAGTTCTAACCGAGGACTTAGGGCAGAGACCCAGTACTTC. Its translation: CASSSNRGLRAETQYF. The variable domain in full, with the rest retrieved from reference TRBV7-8 and TRBJ2-5, is GAGVSQSPRYKVAKRGQDVALRCDPISGHVSLFWYQQALGQGPEFLTYFQNEAQLDKSGLPSDRFFAERPEGSVSTLKIQRTQQEDSAVYLCASSSNRGLRAETQYFGPGTRLLVL.

The sample holds a few counts of this clone. The rearrangement links TRBV28 to TRBJ1-2; TRBD1 aligns across 8 bases. The CDR3 length is 15 residues. V lost 6 bases to trimming and J lost 0 bases; unmatched junction nucleotides: 6. Germline CDR1 reads MDHEN; CDR2 reads SYDVKM. CDR3: CASSGTGPSNYGYTF. CDR3 nucleotides: TGTGCCAGCAGCGGGACAGGCCCCTCTAACTATGGCTACACCTTC.

This rearrangement joins TRBV4-1 to TRBJ1-1; no firm D call. Trimming took 3 bases from V and 1 from J, leaving 9 bases between them. Germline V gene sequence: CDR1 MGHRA, CDR2 YSYEKL. The CDR3 is 14 amino acids. CDR3: CASSHSGANTEAFF. CDR3 DNA sequence: TGCGCCAGCAGCCATTCTGGAGCGAACACTGAAGCTTTCTTT.

The gene calls are TRBV27 and TRBJ2-1, with 9 bases lining up with TRBD2. CDR3 length equals 18 residues. From germline, CDR1 is MNHEY and CDR2 SMNVEV (reference sequence). V lost 4 bases, J lost 7 bases, and 17 bases stayed unmatched. CDR3 in amino acids: CASSYRNIVAGGENEQFF. The CDR3 DNA reads as TGTGCCAGCAGTTACCGTAATATAGTGGCGGGAGGGGAGAATGAGCAGTTCTTC.

The chain uses TRBV19 and TRBJ1-2; a possible D gene is TRBD1 (5 bases). The CDR3 consists of 14 residues. Germline-derived CDR1 and CDR2 are LNHDA and SQIVND (reference sequence). The V end was cut by 8 bases, the J end by 4 bases, with 17 bases between. As DNA, the CDR3 is TGTGCCAGTGAAAGCCAGGGTAGGACCTATGGCTACACCTTC. Translating gives CASESQGRTYGYTF.

There are a few counts of this clone. The V gene is TRBV7-2, the J gene TRBJ2-7; 9 bases agree with TRBD2. CDR1 and CDR2 from the germline V gene are SGHTA and FQGNSA. CDR3 length equals 15 residues. After removal of 4 bases from V and 4 bases from J, the junction contained 8 bases not matched to a gene. For the CDR3, the DNA is TGTGCCAGCAGCTCACCGGGACTAGCTAAGTACGAGCAGTACTTC. The encoded protein is CASSSPGLAKYEQYF.

The chain is built from TRBV27 and TRBJ2-3, with D uncertain. The germline V gene has CDR1 MNHEY and CDR2 SMNVEV (reference sequence). The CDR3 covers 13 residues. V was cut by 6 bases and J by 4 bases, with 11 bases left in between. In nucleotides, the CDR3 is TGTGCCAGCAGCCCTTTCAGGCCAGATACGCAGTATTTT. It is translated as CASSPFRPDTQYF.

The CDR3 nucleotides read TGTGCCAGCAGCTTCCCAGGGTCGGTGGAGCAGTACTTC. Amino acids: CASSFPGSVEQYF. J is TRBJ2-7 and V is TRBV7-2, with D possibly matching TRBD1 (5 bases). Germline CDR1 and CDR2: SGHTA and FQGNSA. This CDR3 is 13 amino acids long. The germline V and J ends were trimmed by 3 bases and 7 bases, with 13 bases remaining between them.

This clone appeared a single time. This chain joins TRBV5-6 and TRBJ1-2; TRBD1 might be the D (6 bases). V was shortened by 2 bases and J by 3 bases, with 8 bases between the two germline ends. The CDR3 consists of 13 residues. The V gene's germline CDR1 is SGHDT and CDR2 YYEEEE. The CDR3 here is CASSFGQHYGYTF. CDR3 nucleotide sequence: TGTGCCAGCAGCTTTGGACAGCACTATGGCTACACCTTC.

The rearrangement links TRBV9 to TRBJ2-7; 10 bases are a match to TRBD2. Losses at the gene ends were 1 base for V and 3 bases for J; bases not matched to a gene: 4. The V gene's germline CDR1 is SGDLS and CDR2 YYNGEE. This CDR3 spans 15 amino acids. CDR3 amino acids: CASSVSSGRVYEQYF. In nucleotides, the CDR3 is TGTGCCAGCAGCGTATCCAGCGGGAGGGTCTACGAGCAGTACTTC.